These T cell receptor beta chains were read from a single sample in a study of blood T cell repertoires in COVID-19. TCRdb's copy holds only in-frame clones and misses some; the assay was immunoSEQ multiplex PCR. Of approximately 270,000 clones listed, around 85% are singletons. Sequenced sample: peripheral blood. Source of these receptors: a man older than 75 with acute or convalescent COVID-19. Each CDR3 is given with its conserved first and last residue. D genes are given only for firm matches. Clone size, where shown, is once, few, many, or a class for clones that have expanded.

size	D	V	J	CDR3	DNA
NA	TRBD1	TRBV27	TRBJ2-3	CASSPSGTGPPGQRGTDTQYF	TGTGCCAGCAGCCCCTCGGGGACAGGGCCCCCTGGTCAGCGGGGCACAGATACGCAGTATTTT
NA	NA	TRBV6-5	TRBJ1-4	CASSYERALGGKLFF	TGTGCCAGCAGTTACGAGAGGGCCTTGGGCGGAAAACTGTTTTTT
NA	TRBD2	TRBV10-2	TRBJ2-7	CASRLGLAGGSYEQYF	TGCGCCAGCAGACTCGGACTAGCGGGGGGTTCCTACGAGCAGTACTTC
NA	TRBD2	TRBV3-1/TRBV3-2	TRBJ2-7	CASSQVTSGVYEQYF	TGTGCCAGCAGCCAAGTTACTAGCGGAGTCTACGAGCAGTACTTC
NA	TRBD1	TRBV24-1	TRBJ2-1	CATSEGTGGGNEQFF	TGTGCCACCTCCGAAGGGACAGGGGGTGGGAATGAGCAGTTCTTC
NA	TRBD1	TRBV18	TRBJ2-2	CASSPPMAGGVNTGELFF	TGTGCCAGCTCACCACCTATGGCAGGGGGCGTTAACACCGGGGAGCTGTTTTTT
NA	NA	TRBV15	TRBJ2-7	CATSRGSQGHSYEQYF	TGTGCCACCAGCAGAGGGTCCCAAGGACATTCCTACGAGCAGTACTTC
NA	TRBD1	TRBV7-3	TRBJ2-2	CASSFPGQGNTGELFF	TGTGCCAGCAGCTTCCCGGGACAGGGAAACACCGGGGAGCTGTTTTTT
NA	TRBD1	TRBV28	TRBJ1-1	CASTMTGGASTEAFF	TGTGCCAGCACCATGACAGGGGGCGCATCCACTGAAGCTTTCTTT
NA	NA	TRBV6-2/TRBV6-3	TRBJ2-4	CASSYRRTEFQYF	TGTGCCAGCAGTTACCGTAGGACAGAATTTCAGTACTTC
NA	NA	TRBV23-1	TRBJ2-7	CASSFGDSSSYEQYF	TGCGCCAGCAGTTTCGGAGACTCTTCCTCCTACGAGCAGTACTTC
NA	NA	TRBV18	TRBJ1-1	CASSRGQNTEAFF	TGTGCCAGCTCCCGAGGACAGAACACTGAAGCTTTCTTT
NA	TRBD2	TRBV6-5	TRBJ2-3	CASGLAGVDTQYF	TGTGCCTCGGGGCTAGCGGGGGTGGATACGCAGTATTTT
few	TRBD1	TRBV6-6	TRBJ1-6	CASSYSGQGGNSPLHF	TGTGCCAGCAGTTACTCCGGACAGGGTGGTAATTCACCCCTCCACTTT
NA	NA	TRBV9	TRBJ2-7	CASSVGGSYEQYF	TGTGCCAGCAGCGTGGGGGGCTCCTACGAGCAGTACTTC
few	TRBD2	TRBV20-1	TRBJ2-1	CSASHRLAGSNEQFF	TGCAGTGCTAGTCATCGACTAGCGGGGAGCAATGAGCAGTTCTTC
NA	TRBD2	TRBV7-3	TRBJ2-3	CASSPSGGRATDTQYF	TGTGCCAGCAGCCCCTCGGGAGGGAGGGCAACAGATACGCAGTATTTT
NA	NA	TRBV18	TRBJ1-5	CASSRDYSNQPQHF	TGTGCCAGCTCACGGGACTATAGCAATCAGCCCCAGCATTTT
NA	TRBD1	TRBV6-1	TRBJ2-1	CASSEGTGDLVAQFF	TGTGCCAGCAGTGAAGGGACAGGCGATCTAGTCGCCCAGTTCTTC
NA	TRBD1	TRBV27	TRBJ1-2	CASSPLQGHYGYTF	TGTGCCAGCAGTCCGTTACAGGGGCACTATGGCTACACCTTC
NA	TRBD1	TRBV19	TRBJ2-3	CASSILWTGDTDTQYF	TGTGCCAGTAGTATCCTTTGGACAGGGGATACAGATACGCAGTATTTT
few	NA	TRBV6-5	TRBJ1-6	CAIAPDSSYNSPLHF	TGTGCCATCGCACCCGACAGCTCCTATAATTCACCCCTCCACTTT
NA	TRBD1	TRBV19	TRBJ1-5	CASSRQGLGGNQPQHF	TGTGCCAGTTCCCGACAGGGCCTTGGTGGCAATCAGCCCCAGCATTTT
NA	TRBD2	TRBV6-5	TRBJ2-4	CASWGGTEKNIQYF	TGTGCCAGCTGGGGGGGAACAGAAAAAAACATTCAGTACTTC
NA	TRBD1	TRBV3-1/TRBV3-2	TRBJ2-7	CASREGQVGDRVRYEQYF	TGTGCCAGCAGGGAGGGACAGGTAGGGGACAGGGTAAGGTACGAGCAGTACTTC
NA	TRBD1	TRBV6-2/TRBV6-3	TRBJ2-7	CASSPLGTGSREQYF	TGTGCCAGCAGCCCCCTGGGGACAGGGTCGAGAGAGCAGTACTTC
NA	NA	TRBV18	TRBJ1-2	CASSPEFDYGYTF	TGTGCCAGCTCACCGGAGTTTGATTATGGCTACACCTTC
NA	TRBD1	TRBV18	TRBJ2-7	CASSPRDRPLHEQYF	TGTGCCAGCTCACCGCGGGACAGGCCTCTCCACGAGCAGTACTTC
NA	NA	TRBV7-2	TRBJ2-7	CASSLEASIEQYF	TGTGCCAGCAGCTTAGAGGCTAGTATCGAGCAGTACTTC
few	NA	TRBV29-1	TRBJ1-2	CSVLDSPGYTF	TGCAGCGTCTTAGACAGTCCGGGCTACACCTTC